This paragraph reports one T cell receptor (beta chain). This sample is part of a study of blood T cell repertoires in COVID-19. For the study at large: Acute and convalescent COVID-19 samples came from the United States, Italy and Spain.

Original processing notes: Quantification of nucleated cells was approximated via reference gene primer amplification. Clones were sequenced by immunoSEQ multiplex PCR, and TCRdb holds only the in-frame ones, with some missing. V and J calls and clone size are copied from that table; D and trimming were computed from the DNA. The sample yields around 100,000 clones, around 87% seen once. V lost 2 bases and J lost 8, with 10 bases in between. CDR3 length equals 13 residues. Germline-derived CDR1 and CDR2 are SGHKS and YYEKEE (reference sequence). Sample: peripheral blood. The clonotype was recovered from a woman in her thirties with acute or convalescent COVID-19. The chain uses TRBV5-5 and TRBJ2-2; tentatively, D is TRBD2 (5 bases). CDR3 in amino acids: CASSFRGEGELFF. The CDR3 bases are TGTGCCAGCAGCTTTCGGGGAGAGGGGGAGCTGTTTTTT. The full variable domain, completed using reference TRBV5-5 and TRBJ2-2, is DAGVTQSPTHLIKTRGQQVTLRCSPISGHKSVSWYQQVLGQGPQFIFQYYEKEERGRGNFPDRFSARQFPNYSSELNVNALLLGDSALYLCASSFRGEGELFFGEGSRLTVL.